This T cell receptor (beta chain) was profiled in a study of CD8 T cells in ankylosing spondylitis. The TCR beta libraries were generated through quantitative 5'-RACE incorporating molecular barcodes. MiXCR, applied by TCRdb to the 5' RACE reads, yields one record per CDR3 protein. The repertoire includes roughly 450,000 distinct CDR3 sequences, around 26% of them detected once, and about 1% sits in the top ten. Findings of the study overall: Enrichment of disease-linked clones was reportedly significant in matched ankylosing spondylitis synovial fluid. Apparently characteristic of ankylosing spondylitis blood was a TCR beta motif (eight highly homologous variants). In the blood and synovial fluid of reactive arthritis, some motif variants had been previously reported.

Concerning this clonotype: The antigen is unknown.

Deletions cut 1 base from V and 4 bases from J, with 14 bases between. This CDR3 is built from 15 residues. Per germline, CDR1 SGHDT and CDR2 YYEEEE. This clonotype originated in a male donor with ankylosing spondylitis. The chain joins TRBV5-6 to TRBJ1-1; no definite D call. Sequences were obtained from blood, either unsorted or a sorted T cell fraction (not recorded which). CDR3 sequence: CASSLFPGISTEAFF. CDR3 sequence (DNA): TGTGCCAGCAGCTTGTTCCCGGGAATAAGCACTGAAGCTTTCTTT.